The 32 T cell receptor beta chains below come from one sample, sequenced in a study of neurological immune-mediated disorders. In TCRdb, the 5' RACE reads were re-called with MiXCR into one record per CDR3 protein. This repertoire shows about 46,000 distinct CDR3 sequences, around 10% found once; its top ten account for about 5.4%. The sample consisted of PBMCs. These receptors all stem from a man between 65 and 85 years old with HTLV-1-associated myelopathy (HAM/TSP).

The CDR3, as DNA: TGTGCCAGCTCCGTAGCGGGAAGCGGTATAAGGGAGCAGTACTTC. This sequence encodes CASSVAGSGIREQYF. The V and J genes are TRBV7-2 and TRBJ2-7; 8 bases are a match to TRBD2. Per the germline V gene, CDR1 is SGHTA and CDR2 is FQGNSA. The CDR3 length is 15 residues. Trimming cost V 8 bases and J 7 bases; bases outside gene matches: 16.

This chain joins TRBV18 and TRBJ2-5; D gene unclear. Between the trimmed V and J ends, which lost 1 base and 0 bases, there was a span of 15 bases. The CDR3 loop spans 17 amino acids. CDR1 is KGHSH, CDR2 LQKENI, per germline. Written as DNA, the CDR3 is TGTGCCAGCTCACCACGAACGGGCCGCCTTTACCAAGAGACCCAGTACTTC. Protein sequence: CASSPRTGRLYQETQYF.

This clonotype occurred a few times. The chain carries TRBV5-1 and TRBJ2-1; 14 bases line up with TRBD2. With 0 bases clipped from V and 14 bases from J, the junction kept 16 bases outside the gene matches. Per germline, CDR1 SGHRS and CDR2 YFSETQ. The CDR3 is 18 amino acids. This CDR3 reads CASSLAPNAGTSGSWKFF. CDR3 DNA: TGCGCCAGCAGCTTGGCCCCTAATGCCGGGACTAGCGGGAGTTGGAAGTTCTTC.

This clonotype turned up a few times. J is TRBJ2-7 and V is TRBV29-1; 8 bases are a match to TRBD1. Germline values: CDR1 SQVTM, CDR2 ANQGSEA. This CDR3 has 13 residues. V dropped 7 bases and J dropped 6; count of bases not matched to a gene: 11. CDR3 protein: CSATGTGRGEQYF. Here the CDR3 DNA reads TGCAGCGCAACCGGGACAGGTCGAGGCGAGCAGTACTTC.

This sequence joins TRBV5-1 and TRBJ1-6; D may be TRBD1 (6 bases). With 4 bases removed from V and 5 bases from J, the gap between germline ends came to 16 bases. Per germline, CDR1 SGHRS and CDR2 YFSETQ. The CDR3 loop spans 16 amino acids. CDR3 coding DNA: TGCGCCAGCAGCCTCACAGGGAGTGCGCATAATTCACCCCTCCACTTT. This sequence encodes CASSLTGSAHNSPLHF.

This clonotype was seen at least ten times. CDR3 protein: CASSPGLAVEQFF. The DNA of the CDR3 is TGTGCCAGCAGCCCGGGACTAGCGGTTGAGCAGTTCTTC. The chain has TRBV5-6 and TRBJ2-1, with TRBD2 matching over 11 bases. The germline V gene has CDR1 SGHDT and CDR2 YYEEEE. The CDR3 totals 13 residues. Trimming cost V 4 bases and J 9 bases; bases outside gene matches: 3.

This clonotype was detected many times. The DNA for the CDR3 is TGCGCCAGCAGCTTGGCCGTTACCCGTATCGGAAATGAGCAGTTCTTC. It encodes CASSLAVTRIGNEQFF. The V gene is TRBV5-1, the J gene TRBJ2-1; D is uncertain. The germline CDR1 and CDR2 sequences are SGHRS and YFSETQ. The CDR3 contains 16 residues. The V end lost 0 bases, the J end lost 7 bases, and 17 bases lay between the germline ends.

This clonotype was recorded at least ten times. The V gene is TRBV28, the J gene TRBJ1-1; D is uncertain. The CDR3 covers 14 residues. The germline CDR1 and CDR2 sequences are MDHEN and SYDVKM. V lost 2 bases to trimming and J lost 1 base, with 8 bases between them. CDR3 residues: CASSLPGQNTEAFF. In DNA form, the CDR3 reads TGTGCCAGCAGTTTACCCGGGCAGAACACTGAAGCTTTCTTT.

This clonotype was picked up many times. The CDR3 is CASSPGLAGSYEQYF. CDR3 sequence (DNA): TGTGCCAGCAGCCCCGGGCTAGCTGGTTCGTACGAGCAGTACTTC. The rearrangement links TRBV12-3 or TRBV12-4 to TRBJ2-7, with a tentative D call TRBD2 (5 bases). This CDR3 is built from 15 residues. The ends were cut back, 6 bases at V and 4 bases at J, with 19 bases in the middle.

Ten or more counts support this clonotype. This chain joins TRBV5-1 and TRBJ2-5, with TRBD1 matching over 7 bases. V dropped 7 bases and J dropped 4; count of bases not matched to a gene: 7. The germline CDR1 and CDR2 sequences are SGHRS and YFSETQ. The CDR3 length is 13 residues. This chain's CDR3 is CASAVGQLETQYF. The CDR3 region has the DNA TGCGCCAGCGCGGTGGGACAGCTAGAGACCCAGTACTTC.

At least ten counts were recorded for this clonotype. The chain joins TRBV18 to TRBJ2-7; the D gene is possibly TRBD1 (5 bases). The V gene's germline CDR1 is KGHSH and CDR2 LQKENI. V was trimmed by 0 bases and J by 6 bases, leaving 18 bases between them. This CDR3 is built from 16 residues. DNA of the CDR3: TGTGCCAGCTCACCACCGTGGGGCCCCGTTACAGCCGAGCAGTACTTC. Its protein is CASSPPWGPVTAEQYF.

This clonotype was seen ten or more times. CDR3 nucleotide sequence: TGTGCCAGCAGCCCTGACTCAGAGACCCAGTACTTC. This gives the protein CASSPDSETQYF. The chain carries TRBV28 and TRBJ2-5; D unclear. CDR1 and CDR2 from the germline V gene are MDHEN and SYDVKM. The CDR3 sequence is 12 residues long. V was shortened by 6 bases and J by 4 bases, with 9 bases between the two germline ends.

This clonotype was seen ten or more times. J is TRBJ1-2 and V is TRBV7-9, with D perhaps matching TRBD1 (5 bases). Germline CDR1 reads SEHNR; CDR2 reads FQNEAQ (reference sequence). This CDR3 contains 14 residues. V was clipped by 4 bases and J by 8 bases, with 17 bases between them. The CDR3 DNA follows: TGTGCCAGCAGCTCACGAGAGGGGACGGGCGGCTACACCTTC. Translating it yields CASSSREGTGGYTF.

The V gene is TRBV3-1, the J gene TRBJ2-7, with TRBD1 identical over 12 bases. The trim removed 4 bases at V and 3 bases at J, leaving 10 bases unmatched. CDR3 length: 17 residues. CDR1 LGHDT and CDR2 YNNKEL come from the germline V gene (reference sequence). The CDR3 sequence is CASSLRDRGRSLYEQYF. The CDR3 nucleotides are TGTGCCAGCAGCCTAAGGGACAGGGGGCGAAGTCTCTACGAGCAGTACTTC.

This clonotype has a handful of counts. This chain connects TRBV20-1 to TRBJ2-4, with 7 bases that match TRBD1. The CDR3 covers 13 residues. The germline gives CDR1 DFQATT, CDR2 SNEGSKA (reference sequence). The J segment lost 5 bases and the V segment lost 2 bases, leaving 3 bases of the junction unmatched. The CDR3 DNA reads TGCAGTGCTAGATGGGACAGCCAAAACATTCAGTACTTC. Residues: CSARWDSQNIQYF.

This clonotype showed up many times. This chain connects TRBV7-2 to TRBJ2-3; D is unclear. Per germline, CDR1 SGHTA and CDR2 FQGNSA. Trimming removed 1 base at V and 0 bases at J, with 11 bases between. This CDR3 region has 16 residues. The chain's CDR3 is CASSLDGVRSTDTQYF. CDR3 in DNA: TGTGCCAGCAGCTTAGACGGAGTGAGGAGCACAGATACGCAGTATTTT.

This clonotype was seen repeatedly, ten times or more. The chain carries TRBV5-1 and TRBJ2-2; D possibly uses TRBD1 or TRBD2 (7 bases each). The ends were cut back, 4 bases at V and 4 bases at J, with 14 bases in the middle. This CDR3 region has 15 residues. CDR1 is SGHRS and CDR2 is YFSETQ in the germline V gene. The CDR3 region has the DNA TGCGCCAGCAGCCGAAGGGAGGGGGCCACCGGGGAGCTGTTTTTT. Amino acids: CASSRREGATGELFF.

In this sample, this clonotype turned up many times. This chain joins TRBV15 and TRBJ2-3; no clear D gene. Deletions cut 0 bases from V and 2 bases from J, with 9 bases between. Germline V gene sequence: CDR1 LNHNV, CDR2 YYDKDF (reference sequence). This CDR3 is built from 15 residues. CDR3 residues: CATSRDGPNTDTQYF. CDR3 in DNA: TGTGCCACCAGCAGAGATGGACCGAACACAGATACGCAGTATTTT.

This clonotype was recorded a few times. The chain uses TRBV7-9 and TRBJ2-7; D possibly corresponds to TRBD2 (6 bases). The CDR3 has 14 residues. Looked up from germline, CDR1 is SEHNR and CDR2 is FQNEAQ (reference sequence). With 6 bases removed from V and 0 bases from J, the gap between germline ends came to 12 bases. The CDR3 DNA is TGTGCCAGCAGTATGGCGGGACCCTCCTACGAGCAGTACTTC. This sequence encodes CASSMAGPSYEQYF. The variable domain in full, completed from reference TRBV7-9 and TRBJ2-7, reads DTGVSQNPRHKITKRGQNVTFRCDPISEHNRLYWYRQTLGQGPEFLTYFQNEAQLEKSRLLSDRFSAERPKGSFSTLEIQRTEQGDSAMYLCASSMAGPSYEQYFGPGTRLTVT.

This clonotype was seen many times. The chain combines TRBV20-1 with TRBJ1-4; D call uncertain. The V end lost 7 bases, the J end lost 8 bases, and 8 bases lay between the germline ends. The CDR3 contains 10 residues. Germline CDR1 reads DFQATT; CDR2 reads SNEGSKA (reference sequence). The CDR3 region is CSVWREKLFF. CDR3 coding DNA: TGCAGTGTGTGGCGGGAAAAACTGTTTTTT.

The genes are TRBV9 and TRBJ2-2, with D unclear. The V gene's germline CDR1 is SGDLS and CDR2 YYNGEE. V was cut by 6 bases and J by 6 bases, with 12 bases left in between. The CDR3 spans 13 residues. CDR3 region: CASTPDPAGELFF. Written as DNA, the CDR3 is TGTGCCAGCACCCCTGACCCGGCCGGGGAGCTGTTTTTT.

Many counts were recorded for this clonotype. The chain recombines TRBV7-2 with TRBJ2-7; the D is unclear. Looked up from germline, CDR1 is SGHTA and CDR2 is FQGNSA. This CDR3 is built from 14 residues. V lost 1 base and J 6 bases, leaving 13 bases between the germline ends. CDR3 DNA sequence: TGTGCCAGCAGCTTAGATCGGTTTCCGAGCGAGCAGTACTTC. As protein: CASSLDRFPSEQYF.

This clonotype has at least ten counts. V usage is TRBV21-1 and J usage is TRBJ2-7; the table's TRBD1 call for D was not verified on the DNA. TRBV21-1 constitutes a pseudogene. The CDR3 loop spans 15 amino acids. The CDR3 is CARPGDGLENYEQYF. CDR3 nucleotides: TGTGCCCGCCCGGGCGACGGCCTGGAAAATTACGAGCAGTACTTC.

This clonotype was seen repeatedly, ten times or more. The rearrangement uses TRBV6-2 or TRBV6-3 and TRBJ2-1; D call uncertain. V was pared by 10 bases and J by 4 bases, with 11 bases between. Per the germline V gene, CDR1 is MNHEY and CDR2 is SVGEGT. The CDR3 loop spans 12 amino acids. The DNA for the CDR3 is TGTGCCACCTATAACTGGTACAATGAGCAGTTCTTC. This encodes CATYNWYNEQFF.

This clonotype has at least ten counts. The V gene is TRBV6-6, the J gene TRBJ2-5; D is undetermined. The CDR3 consists of 13 residues. Germline-derived CDR1 and CDR2 are MNHNY and SVGAGI (reference sequence). V lost 0 bases to trimming and J lost 4 bases, with 6 bases between them. The CDR3 DNA is TGTGCCAGCAGTTACTCTAATAGAGAGACCCAGTACTTC. It yields the protein CASSYSNRETQYF.

This clonotype was detected many times. The rearrangement links TRBV7-9 to TRBJ2-1; 8 nucleotides agree with TRBD2. The V segment lost 2 bases and the J segment 8 bases; nucleotides outside the gene matches: 11. The CDR3 extends over 16 amino acids. The germline CDR1 and CDR2 sequences are SEHNR and FQNEAQ (reference sequence). CDR3 coding DNA: TGTGCCAGCAGCTTAACCCTCACTAGCGGTTCTGATGAGCAGTTCTTC. Amino acid sequence: CASSLTLTSGSDEQFF.

This clonotype was seen many times. The chain recombines TRBV6-5 with TRBJ2-5; D is perhaps TRBD1 (6 bases). Trimming took 1 base from V and 2 from J, leaving 8 bases between them. The CDR3 covers 14 residues. Per germline, CDR1 MNHEY and CDR2 SVGAGI. CDR3 nucleotides: TGTGCCAGCAGTTACTGGGACAAACAAGAGACCCAGTACTTC. Its translation: CASSYWDKQETQYF.

Only a few counts were recorded for this clonotype. J is TRBJ2-1 and V is TRBV14; 7 bases line up with TRBD2. CDR3 length equals 16 residues. Per germline, CDR1 SGHDN and CDR2 FVKESK. With 4 bases clipped from V and 3 bases from J, the junction kept 9 bases outside the gene matches. The CDR3 DNA reads TGTGCCAGCAGCCTCAGGACGGGAGGCCGCTACAATGAGCAGTTCTTC. It specifies CASSLRTGGRYNEQFF.

This clonotype was detected ten times or more. J is TRBJ1-2 and V is TRBV7-2, with 9 bases lining up with TRBD1. The J segment lost 4 bases and the V segment lost 5 bases, leaving 8 bases of the junction unmatched. In germline, CDR1 is SGHTA, CDR2 FQGNSA. The CDR3 runs to 15 residues. The DNA of the CDR3 is TGTGCCAGCAGCCCGGGACAGGGAGCTTCCTATGGCTACACCTTC. Translation gives CASSPGQGASYGYTF. Combining the CDR3 with reference TRBV7-2 and TRBJ1-2 gives the whole variable domain GAGVSQSPSNKVTEKGKDVELRCDPISGHTALYWYRQSLGQGLEFLIYFQGNSAPDKSGLPSDRFSAERTGGSVSTLTIQRTQQEDSAVYLCASSPGQGASYGYTFGSGTRLTVV.

This clonotype was found many times. The gene calls are TRBV12-3 or TRBV12-4 and TRBJ1-2; 7 bases are shared with TRBD1. The CDR3 covers 16 residues. Losses at the gene ends were 6 bases for V and 2 bases for J; bases not matched to a gene: 12. CDR3 nucleotides: TGTGCCAGCAGCGACATCTGGACAGGACAAAACTATGGCTACACCTTC. Its translation is CASSDIWTGQNYGYTF.

A remark on this clonotype: Mismatch with germline at one junction end may stem from a read error. The chain is built from TRBV19 and TRBJ2-1; D perhaps matches TRBD1 (5 bases). The CDR3 is made up of 14 amino acids. Per the germline V gene, CDR1 is LNHDA and CDR2 is SQIVND (reference sequence). The CDR3 region has the DNA TGTGCCAGTACCGAACAGGTTGCCTACAATGAGCAGTTCTTT. It translates to CASTEQVAYNEQFF.

Many counts were recorded for this clonotype. The chain has TRBV15 and TRBJ1-2; 7 bases fit TRBD1. Germline assignment: CDR1 LNHNV and CDR2 YYDKDF (reference sequence). V trimming: 5 bases; J trimming: 4 bases; junction bases outside the gene matches: 4. This CDR3 region has 13 residues. CDR3 loop: CATSSGTVYGYTF. The CDR3 coding sequence is TGTGCCACCAGCTCCGGGACAGTCTATGGCTACACCTTC. Full variable domain (outside the CDR3, taken from reference TRBV15 and TRBJ1-2): DAMVIQNPRYQVTQFGKPVTLSCSQTLNHNVMYWYQQKSSQAPKLLFHYYDKDFNNEADTPDNFQSRRPNTSFCFLDIRSPGLGDTAMYLCATSSGTVYGYTFGSGTRLTVV.